This T cell receptor (beta chain) appears in the sequencing data of a study of shared clonotypes between healthy human individuals (TCRdb year 2020). Broadly, across the study: The cohort included a few men and a couple of women between 18 and 49 years of age. Per donor, three plates each were used for CD4 naive and CD4 memory, two for CD8 naive, and one for CD8 memory. To estimate repertoire size and how much clonotypes are shared between individuals, the study performed deep sequencing of blood TCR repertoires from five healthy adults. To increase sequencing depth and limit assay-specific biases, TCR repertoire library preparation and sequencing were carried out by different laboratories using diverse techniques. Each donor's leukapheresis produced roughly between roughly 0.85 and 9 billion PBMCs.

Comments on this clone: Its antigen is currently not known. Nothing much larger sits one base from this clone, and base qualities are not available.

Using the deep immunoSEQ assay, multiplex PCR amplified TCR CDR3 regions from genomic DNA. For each cell subset, the extracted genomic DNA was distributed evenly across all wells of several immunoSEQ 96-well plates, and each plate served as one replicate. For sorted subsets, around 200 ng genomic DNA, equal to about 30,000 T cell genomes, was loaded into each replicate PCR. Purified libraries were quantified with a Qubit 3.0 fluorometer, sized on a Bioanalyzer 2100, and re-quantified with the KAPA Library Quantification kit. Every immunoSEQ 96-well plate was sequenced on a dedicated single-read 150-cycle Illumina NextSeq 550 flow cell. In the source study's methods: Because only junctional sequences without quality scores were contained in the immunoSEQ output, filtering matching that applied to full-length reads could not be performed. Sequences were annotated with PyIR, a Python wrapper for IgBLAST v1.9, using IMGT germline references to assign V/J genes and CDR3. Reads were filtered out if the reads had weak V/J assignments (E-value above 1e-6), no CDR3, stop codons, out-of-frame junctions, or ambiguous translated residues. V3J clonotypes were defined by identical inferred V gene, J gene, and CDR3 amino acid sequence. Percentage overlap between repertoires was computed as shared unique clonotypes divided by the size of the smaller repertoire. Repertoire richness was assessed with RTK rarefaction, the Chao1 estimator, and Recon v2.1 estimates of unobserved clonotypes. Generation probabilities for all TCRbeta clonotypes obtained by the gDNA method from a handful of donors were computed using OLGA. TCRdb holds this immuneACCESS table with in-frame rearrangements only. Some clones are missing; in checked studies, unresolved V genes explain under half, and the rest has no known cause. V, J and clone size are taken as reported in that table, and D and trimming were inferred from the DNA itself. Within this sample are 760,000 or so clones, with just over 95% of them counted one time only. The ten most abundant clones make up around 0.25% of the sample.

Study-wide conclusions, independent of this receptor: When four donors were compared, the shared fraction of clonotypes was about 5.5% for naive CD4, approximately 3.5% for naive CD8, more than 2% for memory CD4, and less than 0.45% for memory CD8. Based on pairwise subsampling, the degree of clonotype sharing among donors was expected to be affected by sequencing depth. Because the study included only a small number of donors, the genetic and exposure-history diversity represented was limited. Even with the large sequencing depth, rarefaction of the sorted-subset datasets indicated that sequencing was incomplete. Clonotypes shared by all four sorted-subset donors showed higher generation probabilities than non-shared clonotypes. Sampling was restricted to blood, and TCR repertoires in tissues likely differ from the TCR repertoires found in blood. Estimated clonotype richness was generally larger for naive than for memory subsets.

CD8 naive samples were obtained by positive selection for CCR7 among CD45RO-negative cells, yielding a CD45RA+CCR7+ population from which TemRA cells were excluded. Healthy HIV-negative adults with no recently reported acute infections or vaccinations were included as donors. All donors were Caucasian adults living in Nashville, Tennessee, USA. After blood collection by leukapheresis, PBMCs were isolated using Ficoll-Histopaque density gradient centrifugation and then cryopreserved in the vapor phase of liquid nitrogen. Analytical flow cytometry was used to check the purity and quantity of every magnetically sorted T cell population. Genomic DNA was isolated from every sorted fraction and measured by UV absorbance on a Nanodrop 2000c. After removal of 4 bases from V and 5 bases from J, the junction retains 5 bases not matched to a gene. In the germline V gene (reference sequence), CDR1 corresponds to PRHDT and CDR2 to FYEKMQ. There are 13 amino acids in the CDR3, from cysteine to phenylalanine inclusive. This entry keeps only the CDR3 DNA: 39 bases, framed from base 1.

This sequence originates from a man aged 30 to 45 in good health. This chain joins TRBV13 to TRBJ2-7; the central 7 bases match TRBD1. Input material: naive CD8+ T cells sorted from blood. This sample's cell subset or site label indicates: CD45RA+CCR7+. The base sequence is TGTGCCAGCAGCTCCGGGACAGTCGACGAGCAGTACTTC. Its protein is CASSSGTVDEQYF.